This TCR beta chain was identified in a study of CD8 T cells in ankylosing spondylitis. General study points: Researchers reportedly found disease-linked clones significantly enriched in matched ankylosing spondylitis synovial fluid. With a CD8+ phenotype, disease-linked clones were relatively rare in peripheral blood.

Using quantitative 5'-RACE with molecular barcodes, the authors made TCR beta libraries. TCRdb recomputed calls from the 5' RACE reads with MiXCR, one row per CDR3 protein. This sample has roughly 280,000 distinct CDR3 sequences, with around 18% found just once. Trimming took off 7 bases at V and 2 bases at J, with 12 bases between the two ends. The CDR3 extends over 13 amino acids. From germline, CDR1 is SGHRS and CDR2 YFSETQ. This clonotype was seen a single time. Its antigen is unknown. The sequencing input was blood, either unsorted or a sorted T cell fraction (not recorded which). This receptor was obtained from a male donor with ankylosing spondylitis or in good health (not recorded which). This chain links TRBV5-1 with TRBJ2-5, with a tentative D call TRBD2 (6 bases). The CDR3 here is CASGGGTQETQYF. The DNA for the CDR3 is TGCGCCAGCGGTGGGGGGACGCAAGAGACCCAGTACTTC.